The clone carrying this T cell receptor (beta chain) was seen a few times. A TCRbeta library incorporating unique molecular identifiers was prepared. MiXCR, run by TCRdb on the PCR reads, gives a single entry per CDR3 protein. The sample consists of some 390,000 distinct CDR3 sequences, roughly 22% of them appearing once. The data were obtained in a study of T-cell reconstitution after alpha-beta-depleted transplantation in children. This CDR3 is built from 16 residues. Germline CDR1 reads LNHNV; CDR2 reads YYDKDF (reference sequence). Trimming cost V 1 base and J 5 bases, with 14 bases left between them.

The sequencing here drew on PBMCs from the stem cell graft donor, taken from the stem cell graft. V is TRBV15 and J is TRBJ1-4; D may be TRBD1 (5 bases). The receptor was isolated from a human donor who donated a stem cell graft to a child with acute myeloid leukemia. CDR3 bases: TGTGCCACCAGCAGAGCCGCGGGAGCAGGGAATGAAAAACTGTTTTTT. Translating gives CATSRAAGAGNEKLFF.